The 30 T cell receptor beta chains in this list originate from one sample, sequenced in a study of CD8+ T cells in alopecia areata. Sequencing used cDNA as its template, made by extracting RNA and reverse transcribing it. Assay: immunoSEQ multiplex PCR; the TCRdb copy retains only in-frame clones and omits some. In the table there are 30,000 to 35,000 clones, roughly 53% of which are singletons. The specimen sequenced was NKG2D-high CD8+ T cells sorted from blood. Receptor source: a human donor with alopecia areata.

This clone was seen a handful of times. This chain uses TRBV28 with TRBJ2-3; unclear D gene. V lost 7 bases and J lost 6, with 8 bases in between. This CDR3 region has 11 residues. Germline-derived CDR1 and CDR2 are MDHEN and SYDVKM. The CDR3 loop reads CASTMDDTQYF. Here the CDR3 DNA reads TGTGCCAGCACGATGGACGATACGCAGTATTTT.

The chain carries TRBV5-6 and TRBJ2-1, with 12 bases matching TRBD1. V lost 6 bases to trimming and J lost 8 bases; unmatched junction nucleotides: 21. CDR1 is SGHDT, CDR2 YYEEEE, per germline. There are 19 residues in the CDR3. CDR3 DNA: TGTGCCAGCACCCACCTCAACACCGGGACAGGGGGCTTTCTTGATGAGCAGTTCTTC. Protein: CASTHLNTGTGGFLDEQFF.

V usage is TRBV27 and J usage is TRBJ1-2, with D unresolved. CDR3 length equals 16 residues. CDR1 is MNHEY and CDR2 is SMNVEV in the germline V gene (reference sequence). The germline V and J ends were trimmed by 0 bases and 2 bases, with 13 bases remaining between them. DNA for the CDR3: TGTGCCAGCAGTTTATCATCCTGGCCGCTAAACTATGGCTACACCTTC. The encoded protein is CASSLSSWPLNYGYTF.

J is TRBJ2-5 and V is TRBV4-2; D gene ambiguous. This CDR3 comprises 16 residues. Germline-derived CDR1 and CDR2 are LGHNA and YNFKEQ. The ends were cut back, 3 bases at V and 1 base at J, with 15 bases in the middle. The CDR3 loop is CASSQTLRRSQETQYF. The CDR3 region has the DNA TGTGCCAGCAGCCAGACGTTGAGGCGCTCCCAAGAGACCCAGTACTTC.

This clone was counted only a few times. The chain is built from TRBV7-3 and TRBJ2-7, with D perhaps matching TRBD2 (6 bases). The CDR3 has 13 amino acids. Germline V gene data show CDR1 as SGHTA and CDR2 as FQGTGA. The V end was cut by 5 bases, the J end by 5 bases, with 13 bases between. CDR3 sequence: CASSHGGADEQYF. CDR3 sequence (DNA): TGTGCCAGCAGCCACGGAGGGGCAGACGAGCAGTACTTC.

V usage is TRBV25-1 and J usage is TRBJ1-4; 8 nucleotides match TRBD1. CDR3 size: 13 residues. Unmatched junction bases numbered 6, after V lost 7 bases and J lost 8 bases. Germline CDR1 is MGHDK and CDR2 is SYGVNS. CDR3 DNA sequence: TGTGCCAGCATGGGGACAGGCGAGGAAAAACTGTTTTTT. The encoded protein is CASMGTGEEKLFF. Full variable domain (outside the CDR3, taken from reference TRBV25-1 and TRBJ1-4): EADIYQTPRYLVIGTGKKITLECSQTMGHDKMYWYQQDPGMELHLIHYSYGVNSTEKGDLSSESTVSRIRTEHFPLTLESARPSHTSQYLCASMGTGEEKLFFGSGTQLSVL.

The chain joins TRBV27 to TRBJ2-7, with 12 bases identical to TRBD2. CDR3 length: 16 amino acids. Germline CDR1 is MNHEY and CDR2 is SMNVEV (reference sequence). Trimming at V came to 1 base and at J to 3 bases, leaving 4 bases not matched to a gene. The CDR3 region has the DNA TGTGCCAGCAGTTTATTGGGACTAGCGGGTGACTACGAGCAGTACTTC. Amino acid sequence: CASSLLGLAGDYEQYF.

This chain uses TRBV28 with TRBJ2-7; no definite D call. The CDR3 totals 15 residues. Trimming took off 3 bases at V and 3 bases at J, with 15 bases between the two ends. Germline V gives CDR1 MDHEN, CDR2 SYDVKM. The CDR3 DNA sequence: TGTGCCAGCAGTTTTAGTAGTCAGGACCTCTACGAGCAGTACTTC. This translates into CASSFSSQDLYEQYF.

In its sample, this clone was seen a few times. A junction boundary mismatches the germline segment, possibly from a read error. The chain is built from TRBV4-1 and TRBJ2-3; 9 bases are a match to TRBD2. Germline CDR1 MGHRA, CDR2 YSYEKL. The length of the CDR3 is 14 residues. CDR3 in DNA: TGCGCCAGCAGCCCGGGGACTAGCATAGATACGCAGTATTTT. Amino acid sequence: CASSPGTSIDTQYF.

Details on this clone: The junction departs from germline at one end; a sequencing error may be responsible. The chain carries TRBV4-3 and TRBJ2-7; D remains ambiguous. The length of the CDR3 is 14 residues. Germline-derived CDR1 and CDR2 are LGHNA and YSLEER. CDR3 coding DNA: TGCGCCAGTAGCCGAACAGTCACCTCCTACGAGCAGTACTTC. Translating gives CASSRTVTSYEQYF.

The rearrangement joins TRBV28 to TRBJ2-1; D unclear. Trimming left V 5 bases short and J 3 bases short, with 5 bases between. The CDR3 runs 12 residues. CDR1 and CDR2 (germline): MDHEN, SYDVKM. CDR3 in DNA: TGTGCCAGCAGTCCACACTACAATGAGCAGTTCTTC. It specifies CASSPHYNEQFF.

The chain is built from TRBV7-9 and TRBJ2-7, with a weak D call TRBD2 (5 bases). With 5 bases removed from V and 0 bases from J, the gap between germline ends came to 11 bases. CDR1 SEHNR and CDR2 FQNEAQ come from the germline V gene (reference sequence). This CDR3 is 14 amino acids long. The CDR3: CASSPRTGSYEQYF. The CDR3 DNA reads TGTGCCAGCAGCCCAAGGACTGGCTCCTACGAGCAGTACTTC.

The table lists this clone with a few counts. The chain employs TRBV5-1 and TRBJ2-7; TRBD2 might be the D (6 bases). The CDR3 totals 14 residues. V gave up 3 bases and J gave up 4 bases, with 14 bases separating them. Germline V gene lookup returns CDR1 SGHRS and CDR2 YFSETQ. The CDR3 DNA reads as TGCGCCAGCAGCTCTGAACTTGCGGGATACGAGCAGTACTTC. Translated: CASSSELAGYEQYF.

This clone has just a few counts. The rearrangement links TRBV7-7 to TRBJ2-2, with 10 bases fitting TRBD2. Per germline, CDR1 SSHAT and CDR2 FNYEAQ (reference sequence). The CDR3 consists of 18 residues. The ends lost 5 bases at V and 6 bases at J; junction bases unmatched: 15. The CDR3 here is CASSPTTSGYNGAGELFF. The CDR3 region has the DNA TGTGCCAGCAGCCCAACGACTAGCGGGTATAACGGGGCCGGGGAGCTGTTTTTT.

The V gene is TRBV7-9, the J gene TRBJ1-2, with D perhaps TRBD1 (6 bases). The germline V gene has CDR1 SEHNR and CDR2 FQNEAQ (reference sequence). Deletions cut 0 bases from V and 3 bases from J, with 17 bases between. This CDR3 is built from 17 residues. This CDR3 is CASSLAGDQGIYYGYTF. In nucleotides, the CDR3 is TGTGCCAGCAGCTTAGCAGGGGACCAGGGGATATACTATGGCTACACCTTC.

The chain carries TRBV11-2 and TRBJ2-5; 9 nucleotides line up with TRBD2. From germline, CDR1 is SGHAT and CDR2 FQNNGV. Trimming removed 5 bases from V and 3 bases from J; junction bases left unmatched: 16. The CDR3 has 18 amino acids. The CDR3, as DNA: TGTGCCAGCAGCGGCGAGGGGGGTCTAGCGGGAACGGAAGAGACCCAGTACTTC. Its translation: CASSGEGGLAGTEETQYF.

The chain has TRBV7-9 and TRBJ2-7; weak D call: TRBD1 (6 bases). The length of the CDR3 is 11 residues. V lost 5 bases and J lost 6, with 8 bases in between. CDR1 and CDR2 from the germline V gene are SEHNR and FQNEAQ (reference sequence). The CDR3 region has the DNA TGTGCCAGCAGCCGACAGGCCGAGCAGTACTTC. The encoded protein is CASSRQAEQYF.

This clone was seen only a few times. The V and J genes are TRBV11-1 and TRBJ2-7; no clear D. CDR3 length: 12 residues. V shed 6 bases and J shed 0 bases, with 6 bases lying between them. Germline CDR1 reads SGHAT; CDR2 reads FQDESV (reference sequence). CDR3 DNA sequence: TGTGCCAGCAGTTCCGACTCCTACGAGCAGTACTTC. This sequence encodes CASSSDSYEQYF.

The V and J genes are TRBV10-3 and TRBJ2-1; no definite D call. The CDR3 has 13 amino acids. The V gene lost 10 bases and the J gene lost 5 bases, with 15 bases spanning the gap. CDR1 ENHRY and CDR2 SYGVKD come from the germline V gene. The CDR3 reads CATNDPNDNEQFF. CDR3 in DNA: TGTGCCACGAATGACCCAAACGACAATGAGCAGTTCTTC.

This clone was detected only a few times. A junction boundary mismatches the germline segment, possibly from a read error. J is TRBJ1-3 and V is TRBV6-6; no reliable D call. Germline assignment: CDR1 MNHNY and CDR2 SVGAGI (reference sequence). This CDR3 region has 11 residues. The CDR3 nucleotides read TGTGCCAGCATTCGTGGAGACACCATATATTTT. It is translated as CASIRGDTIYF.

The chain joins TRBV13 to TRBJ2-1, with 7 nucleotides matching TRBD2. V shed 4 bases and J 12 bases; nucleotides not matched to a gene: 6. CDR1 is PRHDT and CDR2 is FYEKMQ in the germline V gene (reference sequence). This CDR3 spans 12 amino acids. This CDR3 is CASSSRLAAQFF. In DNA, the CDR3 is TGTGCCAGCAGCTCACGCCTAGCGGCGCAGTTCTTC.

The chain is built from TRBV2 and TRBJ2-1; D tentatively reads TRBD1 or TRBD2 (5 bases each). Germline values: CDR1 SNHLY, CDR2 FYNNEI. The CDR3 has 15 amino acids. V lost 6 bases and J lost 2, with 14 bases in between. The CDR3 DNA sequence: TGTGCCAGCAGAGACGGGACGGCGACCTACAATGAGCAGTTCTTC. Translation gives CASRDGTATYNEQFF.

This clone occurred a few times. The genes are TRBV7-9 and TRBJ2-1; D remains ambiguous. CDR1 SEHNR and CDR2 FQNEAQ come from the germline V gene (reference sequence). This CDR3 region has 14 residues. V lost 1 base and J lost 6, with 10 bases in between. CDR3 coding DNA: TGTGCCAGCAGCTTAGGTTGGGCCTTCAATGAGCAGTTCTTC. This encodes CASSLGWAFNEQFF.

V usage is TRBV28 and J usage is TRBJ2-5; a possible D gene is TRBD1 (5 bases). The V gene's germline CDR1 is MDHEN and CDR2 SYDVKM. The V end was cut by 1 base, the J end by 3 bases, with 15 bases between. The CDR3 runs 16 residues. CDR3 DNA: TGTGCCAGCAGTTTATTGGGGCAGGGCCCGAAAGAGACCCAGTACTTC. This gives the protein CASSLLGQGPKETQYF.

This clone was counted a single time. This chain links TRBV2 with TRBJ2-7; 9 positions agree with TRBD1. Germline assignment: CDR1 SNHLY and CDR2 FYNNEI. V lost 6 bases, J lost 6 bases, and 6 bases stayed unmatched. The length of the CDR3 is 13 residues. The chain's CDR3 is CASRGPDRGEQYF. The CDR3, as DNA: TGTGCCAGCAGGGGCCCGGACAGGGGCGAGCAGTACTTC.

The chain links TRBV5-1 to TRBJ2-3; 7 nucleotides line up with TRBD1. V lost 4 bases and J lost 1; bases outside the gene matches: 3. This CDR3 region has 14 residues. Per the germline V gene, CDR1 is SGHRS and CDR2 is YFSETQ. The CDR3 bases are TGCGCCAGCAGCGAAACAGGGGGCACAGATACGCAGTATTTT. Its translation: CASSETGGTDTQYF. The whole variable domain, filled in from reference TRBV5-1 and TRBJ2-3, reads KAGVTQTPRYLIKTRGQQVTLSCSPISGHRSVSWYQQTPGQGLQFLFEYFSETQRNKGNFPGRFSGRQFSNSRSEMNVSTLELGDSALYLCASSETGGTDTQYFGPGTRLTVL.

The chain joins TRBV6-5 to TRBJ1-2; tentative D call: TRBD1 (5 bases). This CDR3 is built from 13 residues. In germline, CDR1 is MNHEY, CDR2 SVGAGI. V lost 5 bases to trimming and J lost 13 bases, with 20 bases between them. CDR3 DNA: TGTGCCAGCAGTCTGGCTAAAGGGACGTTCGGCACCTTC. It specifies CASSLAKGTFGTF.

This clone appeared a few times. The sample holds other DNA sequences that translate to the same CDR3. This rearrangement joins TRBV7-2 to TRBJ1-2; D remains ambiguous. Germline-derived CDR1 and CDR2 are SGHTA and FQGNSA. Between the trimmed V and J ends, which lost 5 bases and 6 bases, there was a span of 10 bases. This CDR3 region has 12 residues. The CDR3 region has the DNA TGTGCCAGCAGCCCGCGGACGGATGGCTACACCTTC. Translating gives CASSPRTDGYTF.

The V call is TRBV2, the J call TRBJ2-1; 8 bases align to TRBD2. The CDR3 sequence is 12 residues long. Germline CDR1 and CDR2: SNHLY and FYNNEI. J was trimmed by 7 bases and V by 7 bases; bases with no gene match: 3. CDR3 sequence: CASTGGRNEQFF. The DNA for the CDR3 is TGTGCCAGCACGGGGGGGAGGAATGAGCAGTTCTTC.

This rearrangement joins TRBV27 to TRBJ1-1, with TRBD1 as a possible D gene (6 bases). The V and J ends lost 5 bases and 4 bases respectively, with 11 bases between them. The CDR3 is 13 amino acids. Germline V gives CDR1 MNHEY, CDR2 SMNVEV (reference sequence). The CDR3 is CASSTGSGTEAFF. The CDR3 DNA is TGTGCCAGCAGTACAGGGAGCGGCACTGAAGCTTTCTTT.